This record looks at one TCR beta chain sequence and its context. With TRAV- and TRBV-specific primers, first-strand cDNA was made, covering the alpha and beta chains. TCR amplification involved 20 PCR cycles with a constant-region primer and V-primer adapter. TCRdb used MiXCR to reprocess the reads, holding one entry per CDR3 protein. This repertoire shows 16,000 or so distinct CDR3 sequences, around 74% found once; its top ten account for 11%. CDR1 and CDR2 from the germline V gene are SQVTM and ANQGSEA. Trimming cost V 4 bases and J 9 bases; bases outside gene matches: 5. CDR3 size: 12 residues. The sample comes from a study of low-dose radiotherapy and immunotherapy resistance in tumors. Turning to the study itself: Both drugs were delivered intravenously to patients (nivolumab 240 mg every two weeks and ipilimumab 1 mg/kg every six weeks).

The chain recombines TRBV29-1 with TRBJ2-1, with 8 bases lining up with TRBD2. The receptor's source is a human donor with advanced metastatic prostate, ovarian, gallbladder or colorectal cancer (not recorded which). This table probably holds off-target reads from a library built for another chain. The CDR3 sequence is CSVVRTSTEQFF. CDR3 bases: TGCAGCGTTGTAAGGACTAGCACTGAGCAGTTCTTC.